The clone carrying this T cell receptor beta chain was found a few times. Losses at the gene ends were 6 bases for V and 6 bases for J; bases not matched to a gene: 1. Germline CDR1 is SNHLY and CDR2 is FYNNEI. This CDR3 is built from 11 residues. The data derive from a study of chemoradiotherapy in HPV16-positive cancers. Generated by immunoSEQ multiplex PCR, the TCRdb table keeps only in-frame clones and is missing some. There are about 39,000 clones in the sample; around 76% occur only once, and around 5.2% lies in the top ten. Material: blood, obtained from a patient who underwent chemoradiotherapy. The sequence was collected from a human donor with HPV-associated anogenital cancer. The chain combines TRBV2 with TRBJ1-1; 7 bases match TRBD1. In DNA form, the CDR3 reads TGTGCCAGCAGAAGGGGGCCTGAAGCTTTCTTT. It encodes CASRRGPEAFF.